This section outlines one T cell receptor beta chain sequence together with its context. Profiled with immunoSEQ multiplex PCR; TCRdb holds only in-frame clones, not every one. The repertoire holds about 4,700 clones, 55% to 70% seen once, with 7.2% in the top ten. This CDR3 has 17 residues. J was trimmed by 4 bases and V by 0 bases; bases with no gene match: 9. Germline values: CDR1 SGHDT, CDR2 YYEEEE. These data originate in a study of neoadjuvant anti-PD-1 for oral cavity cancer. Study overall: Patients without progression got a fourth dose around day 43.

This receptor was identified in a person aged 35-79 years with oral cavity squamous cell carcinoma. Sequenced here: tumor tissue, sampled before nivolumab (anti-PD-1) treatment. The chain is built from TRBV5-6 and TRBJ2-1, with 8 bases lining up with TRBD2. The CDR3 DNA follows: TGTGCCAGCAGCTTGGTCCAAGCGGGGGAAGCGTACAATGAGCAGTTCTTC. Protein: CASSLVQAGEAYNEQFF.